These 25 T cell receptor beta chains were sequenced from one sample in a study of blood T cells in healthy people across ages. PCR was performed a second time for roughly 7 to 12 cycles using a sample-barcoded 5' primer and a J-beta primer mix. Each CDR3 protein is one row after TCRdb ran MiXCR on the 5' RACE reads. The sample contains around 1.1 million distinct CDR3 sequences, less than 45% of which appear only once. The source material was blood. All receptors derive from a man in his late teens or twenties in good health.

The V and J genes are TRBV12-3 or TRBV12-4 and TRBJ1-5; tentatively, D is TRBD1 (5 bases). This CDR3 is 13 amino acids long. V was pared by 4 bases and J by 5 bases, with 9 bases between. The CDR3 DNA sequence: TGTGCCAGCAGTTCGTTACAGGATCAGCCCCAGCATTTT. Encoded protein: CASSSLQDQPQHF.

The chain carries TRBV12-3 or TRBV12-4 and TRBJ2-7; 9 positions match TRBD1. J gave up 1 base and V 1 base, and 5 bases lay outside the gene matches. The CDR3 has 16 amino acids. The CDR3 protein is CASSLVSQGASYEQYF. The CDR3 coding sequence is TGTGCCAGCAGTTTAGTCTCACAGGGGGCATCCTACGAGCAGTACTTC.

The chain uses TRBV4-1 and TRBJ2-5; D ambiguous. CDR1 and CDR2 (germline): MGHRA, YSYEKL. V lost 4 bases and J lost 4, with 16 bases in between. The CDR3 consists of 15 residues. Written as DNA, the CDR3 is TGCGCCAGCAGCCCCTCCCCAGCGATTGGAGAGACCCAGTACTTC. Protein: CASSPSPAIGETQYF.

This clonotype has ten or more counts. This rearrangement joins TRBV20-1 to TRBJ2-7, with unresolved D. CDR1 and CDR2 from the germline V gene are DFQATT and SNEGSKA (reference sequence). The germline V and J ends were trimmed by 6 bases and 0 bases, with 21 bases remaining between them. The CDR3 sequence is 16 residues long. The CDR3 protein is CSASPGRQVSSYEQYF. The CDR3 nucleotides read TGCAGTGCCTCCCCTGGCCGCCAGGTATCCTCCTACGAGCAGTACTTC.

This clonotype was detected ten times or more. The chain links TRBV4-1 to TRBJ2-1; a possible D gene is TRBD2 (6 bases). Germline V gives CDR1 MGHRA, CDR2 YSYEKL. This CDR3 comprises 15 residues. V dropped 4 bases and J dropped 9 bases, with 19 bases sitting between them. The CDR3 DNA is TGCGCCAGCAGCCTCCCGACTGGGGGGTTGGGTGAGCAGTTCTTC. Translated: CASSLPTGGLGEQFF.

Note on this clonotype: One end of the junction does not line up with germline, which may come from a read error. The J gene is TRBJ2-3, the V gene TRBV11-1; D gene uncertain. The CDR3 loop spans 11 amino acids. CDR1 is SGHAT and CDR2 is FQDESV in the germline V gene (reference sequence). CDR3 nucleotides: TGTGTCAGCCAAGGCACAGATACGCAGTATTTT. Its translation is CVSQGTDTQYF.

This clonotype was seen once. The chain carries TRBV20-1 and TRBJ1-1, with no clear D. The germline gives CDR1 DFQATT, CDR2 SNEGSKA (reference sequence). The CDR3 sequence is 16 residues long. With 3 bases removed from V and 3 bases from J, the gap between germline ends came to 20 bases. CDR3 in amino acids: CSASGLGVALDTEAFF. The CDR3 nucleotides read TGCAGTGCTAGTGGACTGGGTGTTGCGTTGGACACTGAAGCTTTCTTT.

The chain combines TRBV11-2 with TRBJ2-1, with 10 positions matching TRBD1. CDR3 length: 15 residues. The V segment lost 5 bases and the J segment 7 bases; nucleotides outside the gene matches: 8. Germline V gene data show CDR1 as SGHAT and CDR2 as FQNNGV. The CDR3 sequence is CASSRRDRGGNEQFF. CDR3 bases: TGTGCCAGCAGCCGCCGGGACAGGGGAGGGAATGAGCAGTTCTTC. Together with reference TRBV11-2 and TRBJ2-1, the CDR3 gives the full variable domain: EAGVAQSPRYKIIEKRQSVAFWCNPISGHATLYWYQQILGQGPKLLIQFQNNGVVDDSQLPKDRFSAERLKGVDSTLKIQPAKLEDSAVYLCASSRRDRGGNEQFFGPGTRLTVL.

This chain joins TRBV7-8 and TRBJ2-3; weak D call: TRBD2 (7 bases). The ends were cut back, 5 bases at V and 3 bases at J, with 12 bases in the middle. Looked up from germline, CDR1 is SGHVS and CDR2 is FQNEAQ. The CDR3 has 14 residues. CDR3 coding DNA: TGTGCCAGCAGCCCCGGGGGGCAGACAGATACGCAGTATTTT. This codes for CASSPGGQTDTQYF.

V is TRBV10-3 and J is TRBJ1-2; the D gene is possibly TRBD1 (5 bases). Germline CDR1 reads ENHRY; CDR2 reads SYGVKD. The CDR3 contains 16 residues. The germline V and J ends were trimmed by 3 bases and 2 bases, with 16 bases remaining between them. As DNA, the CDR3 is TGTGCCATCAGTGAAGTCCTTGGGGGACTAAACTATGGCTACACCTTC. Translating it yields CAISEVLGGLNYGYTF.

The V and J genes are TRBV4-3 and TRBJ2-2; 9 bases are a match to TRBD1. The CDR3 loop spans 16 amino acids. Germline V gene lookup returns CDR1 LGHNA and CDR2 YSLEER. Trimming removed 3 bases from V and 0 bases from J; junction bases left unmatched: 2. The CDR3 spells CASSQRTGANTGELFF. The CDR3 DNA sequence: TGCGCCAGCAGCCAGAGGACAGGGGCGAACACCGGGGAGCTGTTTTTT.

V usage is TRBV7-9 and J usage is TRBJ2-3; D is uncertain. This CDR3 has 14 residues. V shed 0 bases and J shed 4 bases, with 8 bases lying between them. The germline V gene encodes CDR1 SEHNR and CDR2 FQNEAQ (reference sequence). The CDR3 sequence is CASSLAPCPDTQYF. The CDR3 bases are TGTGCCAGCAGCTTAGCGCCTTGCCCAGATACGCAGTATTTT.

The V call is TRBV12-3 or TRBV12-4, the J call TRBJ1-4, with D possibly matching TRBD1 (6 bases). There are 16 residues in the CDR3. The germline V and J ends were trimmed by 3 bases and 8 bases, with 19 bases remaining between them. CDR3: CASSFALGGPGEKLFF. The DNA of the CDR3 is TGTGCCAGCAGTTTTGCCCTAGGGGGTCCTGGGGAAAAACTGTTTTTT.

The chain has TRBV12-3 or TRBV12-4 and TRBJ2-1; no firm D call. The CDR3 is 12 residues long. V lost 8 bases, J lost 8 bases, and 13 bases lay in between. CDR3 in amino acids: CASYSEKDEQFF. In DNA, the CDR3 is TGTGCCAGCTACTCGGAGAAAGATGAGCAGTTCTTC.

The chain uses TRBV28 and TRBJ1-4; 8 bases line up with TRBD1. With V trimmed by 6 bases and J by 6 bases, 9 bases remained unmatched. The CDR3 loop spans 15 amino acids. Germline-derived CDR1 and CDR2 are MDHEN and SYDVKM. The CDR3 DNA is TGTGCCAGCAGCGGTAGGACAGGGCGTTATGAAAAACTGTTTTTT. Translating it yields CASSGRTGRYEKLFF.

The chain has TRBV6-6 and TRBJ2-7; D gene uncertain. CDR3 length: 14 amino acids. Germline CDR1 MNHNY, CDR2 SVGAGI (reference sequence). V lost 0 bases and J 5 bases, leaving 11 bases between the germline ends. CDR3 DNA sequence: TGTGCCAGCAGTTACTCGAGTCCACCCGACGAGCAGTACTTC. Translating it yields CASSYSSPPDEQYF.

Regarding this clonotype: A much larger clone is a single base away; this may be a read error. The V call is TRBV20-1, the J call TRBJ2-1; the D is unclear. The CDR3 is made up of 14 amino acids. V was trimmed by 3 bases and J by 8 bases, leaving 17 bases between them. Per germline, CDR1 DFQATT and CDR2 SNEGSKA (reference sequence). For the CDR3, the DNA is TGCAGTGCTAGCGTATCCCTGAGAAACGATGAGCAGTTCTTC. Protein: CSASVSLRNDEQFF.

V and J are TRBV12-3 or TRBV12-4 and TRBJ2-2; D may be TRBD2 (7 bases). The CDR3 is 13 amino acids. V was cut by 8 bases and J by 7 bases, with 14 bases left in between. Written as DNA, the CDR3 is TGTGCCAGCCGGGGGGCGCTTCACGGGGAGCTGTTTTTT. As protein: CASRGALHGELFF.

The chain joins TRBV6-1 to TRBJ1-5, with 7 bases identical to TRBD1. The germline gives CDR1 MNHNS, CDR2 SASEGT. V lost 4 bases and J lost 0; bases outside the gene matches: 9. The CDR3 length is 17 residues. The CDR3 protein is CASSGPTGAPSNQPQHF. The CDR3 nucleotides read TGTGCCAGCAGTGGCCCAACAGGGGCTCCTAGCAATCAGCCCCAGCATTTT.

The CDR3 loop is CASSTRVAEIYGYTF. CDR3 sequence (DNA): TGTGCCAGCAGTACCCGTGTGGCCGAAATCTATGGCTACACCTTC. The chain recombines TRBV2 with TRBJ1-2; the D is unclear. Trimming removed 5 bases from V and 4 bases from J, with 17 bases in between. The length of the CDR3 is 15 residues. Germline V CDR1 and CDR2: SNHLY, FYNNEI.

This clonotype was observed a handful of times. This chain links TRBV7-2 with TRBJ1-1; D remains unclear. From germline, CDR1 is SGHTA and CDR2 FQGNSA. CDR3 size: 13 residues. V lost 5 bases and J 5 bases, leaving 12 bases between the germline ends. The CDR3, as DNA: TGTGCCAGCAGCCTGGGGAGGTATACTGAAGCTTTCTTT. Encoded protein: CASSLGRYTEAFF.

A few counts support this clonotype. The chain links TRBV7-9 to TRBJ2-7, with D possibly TRBD1 on 6 matching bases. The CDR3 extends over 14 amino acids. Germline CDR1 is SEHNR and CDR2 is FQNEAQ (reference sequence). Trimming removed 6 bases at V and 7 bases at J, with 19 bases between. CDR3 nucleotides: TGTGCCAGCAGGCCGAAAAAGCAGGGGAATGAGCAGTACTTC. Its protein product is CASRPKKQGNEQYF.

The chain is built from TRBV4-2 and TRBJ1-4; 8 positions agree with TRBD1. The CDR3 is 16 amino acids. V shed 0 bases and J 3 bases; nucleotides not matched to a gene: 3. Germline V CDR1 and CDR2: LGHNA, YNFKEQ. CDR3 in amino acids: CASSQDLGQANEKLFF. CDR3 bases: TGTGCCAGCAGCCAAGATTTGGGACAGGCTAATGAAAAACTGTTTTTT.

The V gene is TRBV24-1, the J gene TRBJ2-5; D gene ambiguous. Germline loops: CDR1 KGHDR, CDR2 SFDVKD. V was shortened by 4 bases and J by 11 bases, with 16 bases between the two germline ends. There are 13 residues in the CDR3. The CDR3: CATSDPERNEQYF. In DNA form, the CDR3 reads TGTGCCACCAGTGACCCCGAACGCAATGAGCAGTACTTC.

This clonotype was counted between two and nine times. The V gene is TRBV14, the J gene TRBJ1-2; D unclear. The CDR3 is 16 residues long. Trimming pared 2 bases from V and 3 bases from J, leaving 16 bases between. Germline V gene data show CDR1 as SGHDN and CDR2 as FVKESK. CDR3 loop: CASSQSWREEYYGYTF. The CDR3 DNA sequence: TGTGCCAGCAGCCAATCCTGGAGGGAGGAGTACTATGGCTACACCTTC.